The 17 T cell receptor beta chains in this list originate from one sample, sequenced in a study of T cell responses to AZD1222 COVID-19 vaccine. TCRdb's copy holds only in-frame clones and misses some; the assay was immunoSEQ multiplex PCR. This sample has 90,000 to 150,000 clones, with approximately 84% found just once. Sample: peripheral blood, taken on day 0 of AZD1222 vaccination. These receptors were collected from an adult in good health.

This chain links TRBV6-5 with TRBJ1-6; 8 bases match TRBD1. The V and J ends lost 2 bases and 8 bases, in that order; junction bases with no gene match: 8. Germline V gene data show CDR1 as MNHEY and CDR2 as SVGAGI. The CDR3 runs 16 residues. The CDR3 here is CASSYGDRRWYSPLHF. The DNA of the CDR3 is TGTGCCAGCAGTTACGGGGACAGGCGGTGGTATTCACCCCTCCACTTT.

This clone showed up just a few times. The V call is TRBV12-3 or TRBV12-4, the J call TRBJ1-1; D unclear. Trimming took 4 bases from V and 7 from J, leaving 13 bases between them. The CDR3 totals 13 residues. The CDR3 reads CASSSLFAGEAFF. In DNA form, the CDR3 reads TGTGCCAGCAGTTCTCTGTTTGCCGGTGAAGCTTTCTTT.

This clone was recorded once. The genes are TRBV9 and TRBJ2-3, with D hard to call. Per germline, CDR1 SGDLS and CDR2 YYNGEE. This CDR3 is 13 amino acids long. Trimming took 4 bases from V and 3 from J, leaving 9 bases between them. The CDR3 DNA reads as TGTGCCAGCAGCTCGTCGACGACAGATACGCAGTATTTT. Residues: CASSSSTTDTQYF.

This sequence joins TRBV28 and TRBJ2-3, with D possibly matching TRBD2 (6 bases). The CDR3 consists of 16 residues. The V gene lost 6 bases and the J gene lost 4 bases, with 20 bases spanning the gap. Germline loops: CDR1 MDHEN, CDR2 SYDVKM. The CDR3 DNA sequence: TGTGCCAGCAGCCCCCAACCGGCGGGACGGGCAGATACGCAGTATTTT. This codes for CASSPQPAGRADTQYF.

A few counts support this clone. The chain joins TRBV10-1 to TRBJ2-1, with D possibly matching TRBD2 (6 bases). The CDR3 covers 14 residues. The ends were cut back, 9 bases at V and 8 bases at J, with 20 bases in the middle. Looked up from germline, CDR1 is WNHNN and CDR2 is SYGVQD (reference sequence). CDR3 DNA: TGCGCCAGTAGCGAAGCGGGTTCGGCGGATGAGCAGTTCTTC. This translates into CASSEAGSADEQFF.

This clone was seen more than once but under ten times. This chain joins TRBV6-5 and TRBJ1-3; possible D gene TRBD1, 5 bases. Trimming shortened V by 6 bases and J by 0 bases, and 12 bases separated the two germline ends. The CDR3 spans 15 residues. Germline loops: CDR1 MNHEY, CDR2 SVGAGI. The CDR3 here is CASSIDRYSGNTIYF. Written as DNA, the CDR3 is TGTGCCAGCAGCATAGACAGATACTCTGGAAACACCATATATTTT.

V gene TRBV27 combines with J gene TRBJ1-2; 7 bases align to TRBD1. The CDR3 runs 15 residues. Losses at the gene ends were 5 bases for V and 1 base for J; bases not matched to a gene: 7. Germline loops: CDR1 MNHEY, CDR2 SMNVEV (reference sequence). The CDR3 DNA follows: TGTGCCAGCAGTCACCGGGACAGCCGTAACTATGGCTACACCTTC. This codes for CASSHRDSRNYGYTF.

The rearrangement links TRBV3-1 (or the pseudogene TRBV3-2) to TRBJ1-2; D ambiguous. Germline values: CDR1 LGHDT, CDR2 YNNKEL (reference sequence). Trimming left V 2 bases short and J 4 bases short, with 2 bases between. The CDR3 runs 11 residues. This chain's CDR3 is CASSQLYGYTF. The CDR3 nucleotides are TGTGCCAGCAGCCAACTCTATGGCTACACCTTC.

This sequence joins TRBV4-2 and TRBJ1-3, with a possible D match to TRBD1 (5 bases). This CDR3 contains 17 residues. CDR1 and CDR2 from the germline V gene are LGHNA and YNFKEQ. Trimming shortened V by 0 bases and J by 4 bases, and 16 bases separated the two germline ends. The CDR3 sequence is CASSQDSLAGTGNTIYF. The CDR3 DNA reads as TGTGCCAGCAGCCAAGATTCGTTGGCAGGGACGGGAAACACCATATATTTT.

The chain has TRBV6-2 or TRBV6-3 and TRBJ2-7; D unresolved. The germline gives CDR1 MNHEY, CDR2 SVGEGT. The CDR3 is 12 residues long. V lost 5 bases and J lost 4, with 9 bases in between. This chain's CDR3 is CASSPFGYEQYF. The DNA for the CDR3 is TGTGCCAGCAGTCCCTTCGGGTACGAGCAGTACTTC.

The rearrangement links TRBV7-8 to TRBJ2-1; 14 bases align to TRBD2. The CDR3 loop spans 17 amino acids. CDR1 and CDR2 from the germline V gene are SGHVS and FQNEAQ. The V gene end was trimmed by 6 bases and the J gene end by 8 bases; junction bases not matched to a gene: 12. The CDR3: CASRVRGLAGARYEQFF. CDR3 nucleotides: TGTGCCAGCAGGGTTAGGGGACTAGCGGGGGCCCGGTATGAGCAGTTCTTC.

The chain uses TRBV6-5 and TRBJ1-1; tentative D call: TRBD1 (6 bases). Trimming pared 0 bases from V and 7 bases from J, leaving 9 bases between. The CDR3 is 13 amino acids. Per the germline V gene, CDR1 is MNHEY and CDR2 is SVGAGI. The DNA for the CDR3 is TGTGCCAGCAGTTACTCGGACAGTAGTGAAGCTTTCTTT. This encodes CASSYSDSSEAFF.

The rearrangement uses TRBV5-4 and TRBJ2-1; TRBD2 matches 9 bases. The trim removed 4 bases at V and 6 bases at J, leaving 11 bases unmatched. CDR3 size: 16 residues. From germline, CDR1 is SGHNT and CDR2 YYREEE (reference sequence). The CDR3 nucleotides read TGTGCCAGCAGCCCCCTCGGCGGGGGGGCCCCCAATGAGCAGTTCTTC. Protein product: CASSPLGGGAPNEQFF.

This clone turned up a few times. The V gene is TRBV12-3 or TRBV12-4, the J gene TRBJ2-2, with a weak D call TRBD1 (6 bases). Trimming stripped 7 bases from V and 7 bases from J, with 13 bases between. CDR3 length: 13 amino acids. The CDR3 spells CASKIRGIGELFF. In DNA form, the CDR3 reads TGTGCCAGCAAGATCAGGGGAATCGGGGAGCTGTTTTTT.

V is TRBV6-5 and J is TRBJ2-7; TRBD2 agrees at 11 bases. The length of the CDR3 is 15 residues. Unmatched junction bases numbered 4, after V lost 2 bases and J lost 4 bases. Germline V gives CDR1 MNHEY, CDR2 SVGAGI. The CDR3 DNA reads as TGTGCCAGCAGTTACGCCGGGACTAGCGGATACGAGCAGTACTTC. Its translation: CASSYAGTSGYEQYF.

This chain's CDR3 is CAISESAEDTQYF. CDR3 in DNA: TGTGCCATCAGTGAGTCTGCCGAAGATACGCAGTATTTT. The rearrangement links TRBV10-3 to TRBJ2-3; D not certain. The CDR3 is 13 residues long. The ends were cut back, 0 bases at V and 5 bases at J, with 6 bases in the middle. The V gene's germline CDR1 is ENHRY and CDR2 SYGVKD.

This chain uses TRBV7-9 with TRBJ1-2; no clear D. Per germline, CDR1 SEHNR and CDR2 FQNEAQ (reference sequence). This CDR3 spans 13 amino acids. V was clipped by 1 base and J by 8 bases, with 11 bases between them. The DNA for the CDR3 is TGTGCCAGCAGCTTAGAGGCAGTCAGGGGCTACACCTTC. Translated: CASSLEAVRGYTF.